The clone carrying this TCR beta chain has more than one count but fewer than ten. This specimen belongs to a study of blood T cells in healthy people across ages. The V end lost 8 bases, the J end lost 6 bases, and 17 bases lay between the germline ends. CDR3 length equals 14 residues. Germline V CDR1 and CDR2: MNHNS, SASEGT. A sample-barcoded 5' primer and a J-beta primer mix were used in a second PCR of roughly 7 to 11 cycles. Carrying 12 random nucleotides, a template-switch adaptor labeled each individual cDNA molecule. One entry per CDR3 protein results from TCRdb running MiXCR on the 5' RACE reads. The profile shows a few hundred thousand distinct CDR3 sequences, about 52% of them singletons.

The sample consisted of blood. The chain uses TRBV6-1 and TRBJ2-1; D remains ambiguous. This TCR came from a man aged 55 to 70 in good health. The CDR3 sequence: CASVFPVFGNEQFF. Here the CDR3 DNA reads TGTGCCAGCGTTTTCCCGGTTTTTGGCAATGAGCAGTTCTTC.